The clone carrying this T cell receptor (beta chain) was observed once. Individuals aged about 18 to 89 years were recruited from 24 US areas. The CDR3 contains 16 residues. The germline V gene has CDR1 SNHLY and CDR2 FYNNEI. With 6 bases clipped from V and 5 bases from J, the junction kept 8 bases outside the gene matches. The data were taken from a study of blood T cell repertoires in COVID-19. Study at large: COVID-19 samples from acute and convalescent phases originated in the United States, Italy and Spain. From T cells, B-cell-depleted T cells, or PBMCs came the material, which was cDNA or gDNA.

TCRdb keeps only in-frame clones here, not all; method: immunoSEQ multiplex PCR. Found here are under 350,000 clones, 65% to 90% of them singletons; the top ten hold around 4.5%. This receptor was taken from a middle-aged woman with acute COVID-19. The chain is built from TRBV2 and TRBJ2-3; TRBD2 aligns across 13 bases. Sequencing was done on a sample of PBMCs or T cells enriched from blood (not recorded which). CDR3 region: CASRVGTSGNLDTQYF. CDR3 nucleotides: TGTGCCAGCAGGGTAGGGACTAGCGGGAATCTAGATACGCAGTATTTT. The complete variable domain, with remaining parts taken from reference TRBV2 and TRBJ2-3, reads EPEVTQTPSHQVTQMGQEVILRCVPISNHLYFYWYRQILGQKVEFLVSFYNNEISEKSEIFDDQFSVERPDGSNFTLKIRSTKLEDSAMYFCASRVGTSGNLDTQYFGPGTRLTVL.